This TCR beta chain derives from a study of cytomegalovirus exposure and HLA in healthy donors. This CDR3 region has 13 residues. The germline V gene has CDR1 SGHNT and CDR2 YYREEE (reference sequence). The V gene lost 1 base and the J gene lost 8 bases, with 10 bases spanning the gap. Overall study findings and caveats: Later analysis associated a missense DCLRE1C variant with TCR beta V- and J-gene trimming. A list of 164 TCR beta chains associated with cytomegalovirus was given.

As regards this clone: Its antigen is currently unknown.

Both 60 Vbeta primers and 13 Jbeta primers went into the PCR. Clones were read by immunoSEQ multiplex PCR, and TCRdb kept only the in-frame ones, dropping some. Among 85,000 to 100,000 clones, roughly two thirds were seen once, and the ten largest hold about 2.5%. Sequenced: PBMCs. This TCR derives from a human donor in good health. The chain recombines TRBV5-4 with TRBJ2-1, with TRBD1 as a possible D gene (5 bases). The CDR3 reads CASSLWQGDEQFF. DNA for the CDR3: TGTGCCAGCAGCTTGTGGCAGGGCGATGAGCAGTTCTTC. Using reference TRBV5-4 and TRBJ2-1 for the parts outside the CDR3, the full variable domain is ETGVTQSPTHLIKTRGQQVTLRCSSQSGHNTVSWYQQALGQGPQFIFQYYREEENGRGNFPPRFSGLQFPNYSSELNVNALELDDSALYLCASSLWQGDEQFFGPGTRLTVL.